The clone carrying this T cell receptor beta chain came up a few times. Its antigen is undetermined. This entry belongs to a study of cytomegalovirus exposure and HLA in healthy donors. Study-level findings and limits: In all likelihood, a cluster of highly shared sequence variants was a sequencing artifact.

Germline V gene sequence: CDR1 LNHDA, CDR2 SQIVND (reference sequence). J lost 0 bases, V lost 3 bases, and 4 bases had no gene match. The CDR3 is 15 amino acids. PCR employed 60 Vbeta and 13 Jbeta primers. The method was immunoSEQ multiplex PCR; TCRdb's version includes in-frame clones alone and lacks a portion of them. The table records some 89,000 clones, 80% to 90% of them present only once. Source material: PBMCs. The origin of this receptor is a woman under 40 in good health and CMV-seronegative. V and J are TRBV19 and TRBJ1-2; 7 positions agree with TRBD1. The CDR3 DNA is TGTGCCAGTAGTATGACAGGGTTATCTAACTATGGCTACACCTTC. It encodes CASSMTGLSNYGYTF. Full variable domain (rest looked up from reference TRBV19 and TRBJ1-2): DGGITQSPKYLFRKEGQNVTLSCEQNLNHDAMYWYRQDPGQGLRLIYYSQIVNDFQKGDIAEGYSVSREKKESFPLTVTSAQKNPTAFYLCASSMTGLSNYGYTFGSGTRLTVV.